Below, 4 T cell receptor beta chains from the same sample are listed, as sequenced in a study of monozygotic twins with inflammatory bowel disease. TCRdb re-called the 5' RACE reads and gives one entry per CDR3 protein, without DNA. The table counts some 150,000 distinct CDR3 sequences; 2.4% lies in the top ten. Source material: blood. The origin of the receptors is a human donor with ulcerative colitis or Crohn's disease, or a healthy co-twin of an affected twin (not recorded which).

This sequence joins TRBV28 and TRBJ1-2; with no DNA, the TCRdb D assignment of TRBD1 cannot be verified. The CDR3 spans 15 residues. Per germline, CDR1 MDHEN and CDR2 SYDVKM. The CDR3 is CASSPNRGRNYGYTF.

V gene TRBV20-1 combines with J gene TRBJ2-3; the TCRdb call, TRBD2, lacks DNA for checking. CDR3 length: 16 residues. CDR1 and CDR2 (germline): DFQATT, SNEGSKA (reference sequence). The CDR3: CSARDPSGRGIDTQYF.

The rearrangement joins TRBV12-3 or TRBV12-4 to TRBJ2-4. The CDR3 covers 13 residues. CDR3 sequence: CASSFHRKNIQYF.

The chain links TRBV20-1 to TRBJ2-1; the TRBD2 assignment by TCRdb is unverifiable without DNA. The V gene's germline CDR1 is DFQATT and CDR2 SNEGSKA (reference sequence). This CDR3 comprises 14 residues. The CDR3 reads CSAGPASSYNEQFF.